A selection of T cell receptor beta chains follows, all from one sample in a study of Graves' ophthalmopathy and Graves' hyperthyroidism. In TCRdb, the multiplex PCR reads were re-called with MiXCR into one record per CDR3 protein. The data show about 410,000 distinct CDR3 sequences, roughly 18% seen once. Material for sequencing was peripheral blood. The source is a woman aged 18 to 35 with Graves' ophthalmopathy. Each CDR3 is given with its conserved first and last residue. D genes are given only for firm matches. Clone size is not always given. Where it is, it says once, few, many or a class for expanded clones.

>many|15|TRBV20-1|TRBD1|TRBJ2-7
CSARDLGTGGYEQYF
TGCAGTGCTAGAGATCTGGGGACAGGGGGCTACGAGCAGTACTTC
>many|14|TRBV6-1|-|TRBJ1-2
CASSGTGTAGSYTF
TGTGCCAGCAGTGGAACCGGGACCGCGGGTAGCTACACCTTC
>-|14|TRBV7-2|-|TRBJ2-5
CASSLGTSQETQYF
TGTGCCAGCAGCTTGGGTACTAGCCAAGAGACCCAGTACTTC
>many|14|TRBV24-1|TRBD2|TRBJ2-5
CATSDWTSGETQYF
TGTGCCACCAGTGACTGGACTAGCGGAGAGACCCAGTACTTC
>many|15|TRBV11-2|-|TRBJ2-3
CASSLTPGATDTQYF
TGTGCCAGCAGCTTAACCCCCGGAGCCACAGATACGCAGTATTTT
>many|16|TRBV7-2|-|TRBJ2-5
CASSQRGGVERETQYF
TGTGCCAGCAGCCAACGAGGGGGAGTCGAGCGGGAGACCCAGTACTTC
>many|12|TRBV20-1|TRBD1|TRBJ2-7
CSARDSTYEQYF
TGCAGTGCCCGGGACAGTACCTACGAGCAGTACTTC
>-|13|TRBV2|-|TRBJ1-6
CASTRESDSPLHF
TGTGCCAGCACCAGGGAGTCGGATTCACCCCTCCACTTT
>many|12|TRBV28|-|TRBJ1-2
CAASTASYGYTF
TGTGCCGCATCGACAGCCTCCTATGGCTACACCTTC
>many|15|TRBV30|-|TRBJ2-2
CAWSDGGGLTGELFF
TGTGCCTGGAGTGATGGGGGGGGGCTGACCGGGGAGCTGTTTTTT
>-|14|TRBV12-3/TRBV12-4|-|TRBJ1-1
CASTLGEIETEAFF
TGTGCCAGCACCCTGGGCGAGATCGAAACTGAAGCTTTCTTT
>many|15|TRBV12-3/TRBV12-4|-|TRBJ1-3
CASSFQGLSGNTIYF
TGTGCCAGCAGTTTTCAAGGGCTCTCTGGAAACACCATATATTTT
>many|15|TRBV24-1|TRBD1|TRBJ1-2
CATSDPSRGQGGYTF
TGTGCCACCAGTGATCCCTCTAGGGGGCAGGGAGGCTACACCTTC
>many|13|TRBV4-3|-|TRBJ1-1
CASSQEEETEAFF
TGCGCCAGCAGCCAAGAGGAGGAAACTGAAGCTTTCTTT
>-|14|TRBV7-8|-|TRBJ2-7
CASSSRTRLYEQYF
TGTGCCAGCAGCTCGAGGACCAGACTCTACGAGCAGTACTTC
>many|16|TRBV4-1|-|TRBJ2-4
CASSQPVQGGENIQYF
TGCGCCAGCAGCCAACCAGTTCAGGGCGGGGAAAACATTCAGTACTTC
>few|14|TRBV5-5|TRBD2|TRBJ2-7
CASSFSLAYYEQYF
TGTGCCAGCAGCTTCTCACTAGCGTACTACGAGCAGTACTTC
>-|16|TRBV5-1|-|TRBJ2-6
CASSLGSGSGANVLTF
TGCGCCAGCAGCTTGGGTTCCGGGTCCGGGGCCAACGTCCTGACTTTC
>many|15|TRBV28|-|TRBJ2-1
CASSHPQGGYNEQFF
TGTGCCAGCAGTCACCCTCAGGGAGGTTACAATGAGCAGTTCTTC
>many|14|TRBV7-9|TRBD2|TRBJ2-7
CASIGGLGAYEQYF
TGTGCCAGCATCGGGGGACTAGGAGCCTACGAGCAGTACTTC
>-|15|TRBV6-2/TRBV6-3|-|TRBJ1-2
CASSKPRESNYGYTF
TGTGCCAGCAGTAAACCCCGGGAGTCTAACTATGGCTACACCTTC
>many|14|TRBV12-3/TRBV12-4|-|TRBJ2-5
CASSPFRRQETQYF
TGTGCCAGCAGCCCGTTTAGGAGACAAGAGACCCAGTACTTC
>many|14|TRBV24-1|-|TRBJ1-1
CATSDSKSHTEAFF
TGTGCCACCAGTGATTCGAAATCTCACACTGAAGCTTTCTTT
>many|15|TRBV9|-|TRBJ1-3
CASSVMATAGNTIYF
TGTGCCAGCAGCGTAATGGCCACCGCGGGAAACACCATATATTTT
>many|19|TRBV27|-|TRBJ1-3
CASSLSAVGGGLSGNTIYF
TGTGCCAGCAGTTTATCCGCAGTTGGAGGAGGGCTCTCTGGAAACACCATATATTTT
>many|15|TRBV5-6|-|TRBJ2-2
CASSSGLENTGELFF
TGTGCCAGCAGCTCGGGACTTGAGAACACCGGGGAGCTGTTTTTT
>many|13|TRBV12-3/TRBV12-4|-|TRBJ2-5
CASSFRDKETQYF
TGTGCCAGCAGTTTCCGGGACAAAGAGACCCAGTACTTC
>many|13|TRBV20-1|-|TRBJ1-1
CSAPTRENAEAFF
TGCAGTGCTCCCACCCGGGAAAACGCTGAAGCTTTCTTT
>many|18|TRBV7-2|TRBD2|TRBJ2-7
CASSLVASGRISSYEQYF
TGTGCCAGCAGCTTAGTCGCTAGCGGGAGGATCTCTTCCTACGAGCAGTACTTC
>many|12|TRBV27|-|TRBJ2-7
CASSLGFGEQYF
TGTGCCAGCAGTCTGGGGTTTGGCGAGCAGTACTTC
>many|14|TRBV29-1|TRBD2|TRBJ2-7
CSVKTSGLAYEQYF
TGCAGCGTGAAGACTAGCGGGCTCGCCTACGAGCAGTACTTC
>many|13|TRBV30|-|TRBJ1-1
CAWSVKGNTEASF
TGTGCCTGGAGTGTTAAGGGGAACACTGAAGCTTCCTTT
>-|14|TRBV6-1|TRBD1|TRBJ2-7
CTSSKRQGANEQYF
TGTACCAGCAGCAAACGACAGGGGGCAAACGAGCAGTACTTC
>-|13|TRBV24-1|-|TRBJ2-5
CSWGDMYQETQYF
TGTTCCTGGGGGGACATGTACCAAGAGACCCAGTACTTC
>-|15|TRBV29-1|-|TRBJ2-7
CSVESQGPVNYEQYF
TGCAGCGTTGAATCCCAGGGGCCAGTGAACTACGAGCAGTACTTC
>many|15|TRBV4-1|-|TRBJ2-7
CASSQSGVLTYEQYF
TGCGCCAGCAGCCAGAGCGGCGTCCTCACCTACGAGCAGTACTTC
>many|12|TRBV2|-|TRBJ1-2
CASTGTLYGYTF
TGTGCCAGCACCGGGACACTCTATGGCTACACCTTC
>-|15|TRBV28|TRBD1|TRBJ1-2
CASSLPRGLGSGYTF
TGTGCCAGCAGCCTACCCAGGGGGCTAGGTTCCGGCTACACCTTC
>many|14|TRBV6-2/TRBV6-3|TRBD1|TRBJ1-1
CASSYRTGVTEAFF
TGTGCCAGCAGTTACAGGACAGGGGTGACTGAAGCTTTCTTT
>-|16|TRBV6-2/TRBV6-3|-|TRBJ2-7
CASRAPAAGPSYEQYF
TGTGCCAGCAGGGCCCCGGCGGCAGGCCCTTCCTACGAGCAGTACTTC